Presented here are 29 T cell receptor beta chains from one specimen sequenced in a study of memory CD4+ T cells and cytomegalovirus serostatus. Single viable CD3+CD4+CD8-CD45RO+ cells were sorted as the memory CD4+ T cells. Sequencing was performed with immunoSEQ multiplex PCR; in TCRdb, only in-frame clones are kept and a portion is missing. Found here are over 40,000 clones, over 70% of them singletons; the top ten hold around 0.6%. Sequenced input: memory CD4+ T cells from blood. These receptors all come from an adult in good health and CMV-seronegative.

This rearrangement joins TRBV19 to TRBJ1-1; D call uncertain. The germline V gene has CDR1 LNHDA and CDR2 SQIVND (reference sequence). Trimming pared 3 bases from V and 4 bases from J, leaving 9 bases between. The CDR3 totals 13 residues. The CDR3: CASSITGSTEAFF. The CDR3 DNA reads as TGTGCCAGTAGTATTACTGGGAGCACTGAAGCTTTCTTT.

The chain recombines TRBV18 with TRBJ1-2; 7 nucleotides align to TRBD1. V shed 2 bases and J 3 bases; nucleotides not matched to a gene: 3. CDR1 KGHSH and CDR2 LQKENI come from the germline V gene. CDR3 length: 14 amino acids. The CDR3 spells CASSPGQAYYGYTF. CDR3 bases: TGTGCCAGCTCACCAGGACAGGCCTACTATGGCTACACCTTC. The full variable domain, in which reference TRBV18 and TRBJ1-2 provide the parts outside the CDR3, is NAGVMQNPRHLVRRRGQEARLRCSPMKGHSHVYWYRQLPEEGLKFMVYLQKENIIDESGMPKERFSAEFPKEGPSILRIQQVVRGDSAAYFCASSPGQAYYGYTFGSGTRLTVV.

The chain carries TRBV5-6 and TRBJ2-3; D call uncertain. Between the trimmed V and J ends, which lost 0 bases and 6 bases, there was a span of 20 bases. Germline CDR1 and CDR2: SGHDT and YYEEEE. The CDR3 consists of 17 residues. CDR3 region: CASSLDPDVISGDTQYF. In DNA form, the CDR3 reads TGTGCCAGCAGCTTGGATCCCGATGTTATCTCCGGGGATACGCAGTATTTT.

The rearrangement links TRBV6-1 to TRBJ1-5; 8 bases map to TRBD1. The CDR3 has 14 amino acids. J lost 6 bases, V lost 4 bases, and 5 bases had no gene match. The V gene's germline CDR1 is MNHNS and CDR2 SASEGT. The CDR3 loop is CASSGGQGGQPQHF. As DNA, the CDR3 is TGTGCCAGCAGTGGAGGACAGGGAGGTCAGCCCCAGCATTTT.

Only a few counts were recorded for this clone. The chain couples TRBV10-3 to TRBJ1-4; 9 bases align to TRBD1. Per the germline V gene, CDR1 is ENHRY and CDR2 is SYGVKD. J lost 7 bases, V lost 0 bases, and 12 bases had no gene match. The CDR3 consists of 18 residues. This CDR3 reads CAISESVLKGTGLEKLFF. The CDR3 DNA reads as TGTGCCATCAGTGAGTCCGTACTTAAGGGGACAGGGCTTGAAAAACTGTTTTTT.

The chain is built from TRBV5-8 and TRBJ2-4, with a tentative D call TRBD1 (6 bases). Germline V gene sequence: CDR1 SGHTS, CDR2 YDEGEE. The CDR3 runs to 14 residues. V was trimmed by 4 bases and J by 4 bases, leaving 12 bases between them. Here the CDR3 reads CASSAGQSKNIQYF. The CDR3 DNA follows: TGTGCCAGCAGCGCCGGACAGTCAAAAAACATTCAGTACTTC.

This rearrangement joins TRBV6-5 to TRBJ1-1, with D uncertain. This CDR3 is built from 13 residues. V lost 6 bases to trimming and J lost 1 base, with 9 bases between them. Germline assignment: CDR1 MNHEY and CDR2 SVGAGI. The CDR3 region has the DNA TGTGCCAGCAGGACAATACCGAACACTGAAGCTTTCTTT. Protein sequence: CASRTIPNTEAFF.

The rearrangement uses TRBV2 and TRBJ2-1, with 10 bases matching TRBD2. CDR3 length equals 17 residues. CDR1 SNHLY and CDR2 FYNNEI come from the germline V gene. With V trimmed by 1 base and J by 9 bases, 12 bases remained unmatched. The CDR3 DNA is TGTGCCAGCAGTGAAGAGGCGGCTAGCGGGGGACGAAGTGAGCAGTTCTTC. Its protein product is CASSEEAASGGRSEQFF.

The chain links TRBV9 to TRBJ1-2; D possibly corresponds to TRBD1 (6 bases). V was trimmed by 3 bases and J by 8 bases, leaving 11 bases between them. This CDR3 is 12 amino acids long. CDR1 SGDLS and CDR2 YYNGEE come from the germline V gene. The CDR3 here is CASSANRDGYTF. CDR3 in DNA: TGTGCCAGCAGCGCCAACAGGGACGGCTACACCTTC.

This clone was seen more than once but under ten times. The CDR3 nucleotides read TGTGCCAGCTCACCCCTGGGACAGGCTAAAGAGACCCAGTACTTC. Translated, it gives CASSPLGQAKETQYF. The gene calls are TRBV18 and TRBJ2-5, with 8 bases lining up with TRBD1. The V gene end was trimmed by 3 bases and the J gene end by 3 bases; junction bases not matched to a gene: 6. The CDR3 consists of 15 residues. The V gene's germline CDR1 is KGHSH and CDR2 LQKENI. Full variable domain (missing parts from reference TRBV18 and TRBJ2-5): NAGVMQNPRHLVRRRGQEARLRCSPMKGHSHVYWYRQLPEEGLKFMVYLQKENIIDESGMPKERFSAEFPKEGPSILRIQQVVRGDSAAYFCASSPLGQAKETQYFGPGTRLLVL.

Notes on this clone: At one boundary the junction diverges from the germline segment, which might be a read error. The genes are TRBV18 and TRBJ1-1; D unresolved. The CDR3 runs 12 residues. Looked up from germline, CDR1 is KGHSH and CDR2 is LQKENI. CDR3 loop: CASSPSDLKLLF. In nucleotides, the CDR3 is TGTGCCAGCTCACCGTCGGACCTCAAGCTTCTCTTT.

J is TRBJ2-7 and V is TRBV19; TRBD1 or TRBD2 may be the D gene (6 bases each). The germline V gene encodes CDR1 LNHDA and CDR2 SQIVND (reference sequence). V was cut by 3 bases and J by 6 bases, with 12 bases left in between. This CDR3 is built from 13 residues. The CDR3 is CASSIAGGGEQYF. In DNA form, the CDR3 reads TGTGCCAGTAGTATCGCCGGGGGCGGCGAGCAGTACTTC.

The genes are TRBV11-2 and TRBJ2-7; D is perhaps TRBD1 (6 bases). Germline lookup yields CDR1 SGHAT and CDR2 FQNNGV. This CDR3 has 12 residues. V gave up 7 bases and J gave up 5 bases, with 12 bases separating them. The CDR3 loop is CASTDYRDEQYF. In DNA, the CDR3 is TGTGCCAGCACCGACTACAGGGACGAGCAGTACTTC.

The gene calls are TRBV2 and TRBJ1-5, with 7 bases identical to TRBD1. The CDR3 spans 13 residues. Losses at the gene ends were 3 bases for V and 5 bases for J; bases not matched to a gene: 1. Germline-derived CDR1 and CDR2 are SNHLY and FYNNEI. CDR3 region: CASSEDRHQPQHF. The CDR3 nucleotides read TGTGCCAGCAGTGAGGACAGGCATCAGCCCCAGCATTTT. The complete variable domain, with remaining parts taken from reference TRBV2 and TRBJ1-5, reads EPEVTQTPSHQVTQMGQEVILRCVPISNHLYFYWYRQILGQKVEFLVSFYNNEISEKSEIFDDQFSVERPDGSNFTLKIRSTKLEDSAMYFCASSEDRHQPQHFGDGTRLSIL.

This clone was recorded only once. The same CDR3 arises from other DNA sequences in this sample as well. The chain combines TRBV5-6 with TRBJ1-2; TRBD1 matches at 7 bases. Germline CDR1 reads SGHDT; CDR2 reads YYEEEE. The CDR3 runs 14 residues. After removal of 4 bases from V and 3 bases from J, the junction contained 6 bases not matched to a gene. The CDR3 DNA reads TGTGCCAGCAGCCCTGACAGGGCGGACTATGGCTACACCTTC. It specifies CASSPDRADYGYTF.

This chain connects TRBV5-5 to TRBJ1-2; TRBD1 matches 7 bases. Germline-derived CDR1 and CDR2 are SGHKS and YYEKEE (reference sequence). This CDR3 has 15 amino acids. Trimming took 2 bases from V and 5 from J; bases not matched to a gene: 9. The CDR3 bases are TGTGCCAGCAGCTTTCCCGGCAGGGGGGAATATGGCTACACCTTC. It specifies CASSFPGRGEYGYTF. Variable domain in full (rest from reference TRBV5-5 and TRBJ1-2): DAGVTQSPTHLIKTRGQQVTLRCSPISGHKSVSWYQQVLGQGPQFIFQYYEKEERGRGNFPDRFSARQFPNYSSELNVNALLLGDSALYLCASSFPGRGEYGYTFGSGTRLTVV.

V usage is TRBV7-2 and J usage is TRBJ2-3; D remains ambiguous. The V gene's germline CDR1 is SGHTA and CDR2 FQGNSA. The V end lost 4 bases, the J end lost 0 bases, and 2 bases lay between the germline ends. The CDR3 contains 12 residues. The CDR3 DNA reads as TGTGCCAGCAGCTCCAGCACAGATACGCAGTATTTT. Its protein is CASSSSTDTQYF.

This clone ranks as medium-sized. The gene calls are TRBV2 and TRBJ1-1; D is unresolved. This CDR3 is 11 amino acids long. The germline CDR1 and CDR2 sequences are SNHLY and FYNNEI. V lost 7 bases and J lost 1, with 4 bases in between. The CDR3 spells CASIRNTEAFF. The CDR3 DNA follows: TGTGCCAGCATCAGGAACACTGAAGCTTTCTTT.

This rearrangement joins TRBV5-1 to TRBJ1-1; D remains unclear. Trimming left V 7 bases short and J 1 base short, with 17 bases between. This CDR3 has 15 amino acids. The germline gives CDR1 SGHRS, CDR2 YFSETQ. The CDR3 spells CASSLAAPPNTEAFF. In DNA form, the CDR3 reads TGCGCCAGCTCCCTGGCGGCACCTCCGAACACTGAAGCTTTCTTT. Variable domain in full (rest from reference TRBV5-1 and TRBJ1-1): KAGVTQTPRYLIKTRGQQVTLSCSPISGHRSVSWYQQTPGQGLQFLFEYFSETQRNKGNFPGRFSGRQFSNSRSEMNVSTLELGDSALYLCASSLAAPPNTEAFFGQGTRLTVV.

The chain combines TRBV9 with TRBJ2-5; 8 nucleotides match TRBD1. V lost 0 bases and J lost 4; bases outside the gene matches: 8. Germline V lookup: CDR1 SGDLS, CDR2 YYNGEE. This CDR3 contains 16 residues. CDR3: CASSVDGQGARETQYF. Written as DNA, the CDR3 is TGTGCCAGCAGCGTAGATGGGCAGGGGGCTCGAGAGACCCAGTACTTC.

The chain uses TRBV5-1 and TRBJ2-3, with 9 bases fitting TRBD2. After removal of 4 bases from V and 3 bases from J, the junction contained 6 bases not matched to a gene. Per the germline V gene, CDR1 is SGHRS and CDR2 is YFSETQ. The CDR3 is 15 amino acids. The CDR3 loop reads CASSIYSGGTDTQYF. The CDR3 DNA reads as TGCGCCAGCAGCATCTATAGCGGGGGTACAGATACGCAGTATTTT.

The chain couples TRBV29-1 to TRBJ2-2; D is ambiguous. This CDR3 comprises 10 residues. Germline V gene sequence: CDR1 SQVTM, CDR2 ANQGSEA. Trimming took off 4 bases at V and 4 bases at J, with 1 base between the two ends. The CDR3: CSVVTGELFF. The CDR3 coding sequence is TGCAGCGTTGTCACCGGGGAGCTGTTTTTT.

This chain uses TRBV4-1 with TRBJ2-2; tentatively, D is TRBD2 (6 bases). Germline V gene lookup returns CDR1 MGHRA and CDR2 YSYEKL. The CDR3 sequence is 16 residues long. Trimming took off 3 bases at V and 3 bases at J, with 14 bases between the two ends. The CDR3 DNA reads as TGCGCCAGCAGCCATAATACGGGGACTGACACCGGGGAGCTGTTTTTT. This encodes CASSHNTGTDTGELFF.

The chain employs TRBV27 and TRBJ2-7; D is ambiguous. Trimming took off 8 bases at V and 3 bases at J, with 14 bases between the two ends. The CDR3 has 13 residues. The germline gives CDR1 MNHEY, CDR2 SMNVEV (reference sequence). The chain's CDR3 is CASPARKSYEQYF. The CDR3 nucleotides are TGTGCCAGCCCGGCCCGGAAAAGCTACGAGCAGTACTTC.

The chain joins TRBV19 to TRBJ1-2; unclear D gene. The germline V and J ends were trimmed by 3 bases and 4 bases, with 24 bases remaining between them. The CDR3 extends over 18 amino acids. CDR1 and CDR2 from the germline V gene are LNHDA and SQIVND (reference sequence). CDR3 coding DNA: TGTGCCAGTAGTATCGCCAGGCCGGGCCACAAAGTGAGCTATGGCTACACCTTC. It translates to CASSIARPGHKVSYGYTF. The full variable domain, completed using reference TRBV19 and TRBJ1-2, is DGGITQSPKYLFRKEGQNVTLSCEQNLNHDAMYWYRQDPGQGLRLIYYSQIVNDFQKGDIAEGYSVSREKKESFPLTVTSAQKNPTAFYLCASSIARPGHKVSYGYTFGSGTRLTVV.

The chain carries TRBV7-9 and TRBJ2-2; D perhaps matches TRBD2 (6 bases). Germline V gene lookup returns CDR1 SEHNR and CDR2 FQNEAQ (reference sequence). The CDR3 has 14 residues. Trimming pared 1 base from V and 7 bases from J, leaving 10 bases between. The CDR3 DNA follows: TGTGCCAGCAGCTTAGGAGGAGGGATCGGGGAGCTGTTTTTT. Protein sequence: CASSLGGGIGELFF.

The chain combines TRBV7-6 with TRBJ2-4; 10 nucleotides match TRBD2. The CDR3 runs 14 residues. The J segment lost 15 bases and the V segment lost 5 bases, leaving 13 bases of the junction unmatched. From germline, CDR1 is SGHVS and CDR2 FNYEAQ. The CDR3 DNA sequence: TGTGCCAGCAGCCTCCTGTCGGAGCGGGGGGGCTTGTACTTC. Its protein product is CASSLLSERGGLYF.

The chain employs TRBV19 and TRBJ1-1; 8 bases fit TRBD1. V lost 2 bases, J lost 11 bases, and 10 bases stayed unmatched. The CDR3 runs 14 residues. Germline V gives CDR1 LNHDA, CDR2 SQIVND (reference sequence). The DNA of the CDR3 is TGTGCCAGTAGTATATTAATCCAGGGGGCGCGGGCTTTCTTT. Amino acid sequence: CASSILIQGARAFF.

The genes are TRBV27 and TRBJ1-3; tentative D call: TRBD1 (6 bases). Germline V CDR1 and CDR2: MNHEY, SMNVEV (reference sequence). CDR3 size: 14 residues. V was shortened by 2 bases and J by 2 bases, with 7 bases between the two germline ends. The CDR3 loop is CASSLTGTGNTIYF. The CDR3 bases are TGTGCCAGCAGTTTAACAGGGACTGGAAACACCATATATTTT.